This T cell receptor (beta chain) is drawn from a study of technical replicates of blood from a handful of donors. Trimming pared 3 bases from V and 4 bases from J, leaving 6 bases between. The CDR3 runs 12 residues. CDR1 is SQVTM and CDR2 is ANQGSEA in the germline V gene. Generated by immunoSEQ multiplex PCR, the TCRdb table keeps only in-frame clones and is missing some. The sample contains about 69,000 clones, roughly 88% of which appear only once. The sequencing input was PBMCs. This clonotype originated in a human donor in good health. Some clones in this sample may be carry-over from other donors' samples. The J gene is TRBJ2-2, the V gene TRBV29-1, with D possibly TRBD2 on 5 matching bases. CDR3 loop: CSVEGSTGELFF. CDR3 sequence (DNA): TGCAGCGTTGAGGGGAGCACCGGGGAGCTGTTTTTT.